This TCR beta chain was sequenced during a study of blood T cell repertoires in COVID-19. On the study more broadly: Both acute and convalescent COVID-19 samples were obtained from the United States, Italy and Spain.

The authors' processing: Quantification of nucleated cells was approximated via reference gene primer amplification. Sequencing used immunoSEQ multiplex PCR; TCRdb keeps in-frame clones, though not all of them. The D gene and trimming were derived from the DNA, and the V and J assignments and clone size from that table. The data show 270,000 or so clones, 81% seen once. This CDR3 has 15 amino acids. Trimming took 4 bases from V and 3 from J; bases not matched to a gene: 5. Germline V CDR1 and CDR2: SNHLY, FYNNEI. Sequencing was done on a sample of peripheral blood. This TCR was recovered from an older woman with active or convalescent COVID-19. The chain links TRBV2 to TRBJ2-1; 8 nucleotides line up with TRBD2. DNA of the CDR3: TGTGCCAGCAGTGCGGCTAGCGGGTACTACAATGAGCAGTTCTTC. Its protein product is CASSAASGYYNEQFF.